This T cell receptor (beta chain) appears in the sequencing data of a study of T cell responses to AZD1222 COVID-19 vaccine. Germline CDR1 is ENHRY and CDR2 is SYGVKD. This CDR3 has 13 residues. V was pared by 11 bases and J by 3 bases, with 17 bases between. Profiled with immunoSEQ multiplex PCR; TCRdb holds only in-frame clones, not every one. This table holds under 140,000 clones, 70% to 90% found once. This clonotype was obtained from an adult who received the AZD1222 COVID-19 vaccine. The chain couples TRBV10-3 to TRBJ2-7; weak D call: TRBD2 (5 bases). Sample: peripheral blood, taken 28 days after the second AZD1222 dose. CDR3 in DNA: TGTGCCTCGTCCCGGGAAAGGGACTACGAGCAGTACTTC. Its protein product is CASSRERDYEQYF.